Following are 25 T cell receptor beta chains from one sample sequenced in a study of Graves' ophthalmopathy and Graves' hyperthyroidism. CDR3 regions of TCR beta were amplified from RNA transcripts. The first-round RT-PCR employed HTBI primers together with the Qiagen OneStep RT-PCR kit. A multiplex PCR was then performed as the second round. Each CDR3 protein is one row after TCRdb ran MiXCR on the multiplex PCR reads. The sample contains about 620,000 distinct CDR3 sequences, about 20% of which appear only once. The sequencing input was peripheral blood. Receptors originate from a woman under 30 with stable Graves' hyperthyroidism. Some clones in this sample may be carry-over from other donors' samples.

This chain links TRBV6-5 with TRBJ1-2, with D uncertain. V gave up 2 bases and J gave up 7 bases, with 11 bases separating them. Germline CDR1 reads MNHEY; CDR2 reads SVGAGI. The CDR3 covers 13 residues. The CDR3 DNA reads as TGTGCCAGCAGTTACGACGGAAATTCTGGCTACACCTTC. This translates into CASSYDGNSGYTF.

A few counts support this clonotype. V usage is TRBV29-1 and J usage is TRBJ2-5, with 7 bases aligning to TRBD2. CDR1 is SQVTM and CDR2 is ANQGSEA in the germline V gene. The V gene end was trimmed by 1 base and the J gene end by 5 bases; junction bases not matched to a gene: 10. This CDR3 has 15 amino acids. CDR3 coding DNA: TGCAGCGTTGAAGGTAGCGGGCTGAGTTGGGAGACCCAGTACTTC. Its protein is CSVEGSGLSWETQYF. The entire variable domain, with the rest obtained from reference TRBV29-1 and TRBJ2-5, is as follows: SAVISQKPSRDICQRGTSLTIQCQVDSQVTMMFWYRQQPGQSLTLIATANQGSEATYESGFVIDKFPISRPNLTFSTLTVSNMSPEDSSIYLCSVEGSGLSWETQYFGPGTRLLVL.

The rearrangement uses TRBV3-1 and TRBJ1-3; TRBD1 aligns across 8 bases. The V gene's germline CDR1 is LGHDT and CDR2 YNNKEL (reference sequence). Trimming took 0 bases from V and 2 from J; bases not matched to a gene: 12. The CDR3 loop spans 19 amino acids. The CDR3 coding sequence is TGTGCCAGCAGCCAAGATCGATGGGACAGGCCGGGCACTGGAAACACCATATATTTT. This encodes CASSQDRWDRPGTGNTIYF. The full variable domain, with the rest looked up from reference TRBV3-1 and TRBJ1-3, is DTAVSQTPKYLVTQMGNDKSIKCEQNLGHDTMYWYKQDSKKFLKIMFSYNNKELIINETVPNRFSPKSPDKAHLNLHINSLELGDSAVYFCASSQDRWDRPGTGNTIYFGEGSWLTVV.

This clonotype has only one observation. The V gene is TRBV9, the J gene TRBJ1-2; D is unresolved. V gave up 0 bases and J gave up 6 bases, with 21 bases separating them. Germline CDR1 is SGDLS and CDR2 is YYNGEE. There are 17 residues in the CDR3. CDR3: CASSVEPDGMYGDGYTF. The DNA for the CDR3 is TGTGCCAGCAGCGTAGAACCGGATGGGATGTATGGGGATGGCTACACCTTC.

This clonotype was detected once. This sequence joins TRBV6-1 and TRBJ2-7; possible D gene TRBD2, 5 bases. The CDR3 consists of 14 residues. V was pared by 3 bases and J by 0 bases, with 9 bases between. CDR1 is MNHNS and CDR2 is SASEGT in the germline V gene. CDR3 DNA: TGTGCCAGCAGTGAGAGGGTTATCTCCTACGAGCAGTACTTC. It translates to CASSERVISYEQYF.

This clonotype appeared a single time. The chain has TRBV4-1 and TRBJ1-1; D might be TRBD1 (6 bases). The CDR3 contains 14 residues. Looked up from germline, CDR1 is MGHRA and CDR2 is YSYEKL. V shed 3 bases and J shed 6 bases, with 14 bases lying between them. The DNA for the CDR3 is TGCGCCAGCAGCCACACGAGGGGGGGCTCTGAAGCTTTCTTT. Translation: CASSHTRGGSEAFF.

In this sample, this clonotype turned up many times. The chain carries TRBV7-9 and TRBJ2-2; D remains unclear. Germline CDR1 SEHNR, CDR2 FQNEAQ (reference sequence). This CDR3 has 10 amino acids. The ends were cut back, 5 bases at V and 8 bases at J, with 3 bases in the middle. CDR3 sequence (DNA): TGTGCCAGCAGCCCAGGGGAGCTGTTTTTT. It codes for CASSPGELFF.

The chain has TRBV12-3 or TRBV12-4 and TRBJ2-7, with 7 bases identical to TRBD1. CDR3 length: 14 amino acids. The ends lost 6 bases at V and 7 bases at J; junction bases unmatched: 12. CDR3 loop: CASSPSQGSLEQYF. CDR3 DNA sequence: TGTGCCAGCAGCCCCTCACAGGGGTCGTTGGAGCAGTACTTC.

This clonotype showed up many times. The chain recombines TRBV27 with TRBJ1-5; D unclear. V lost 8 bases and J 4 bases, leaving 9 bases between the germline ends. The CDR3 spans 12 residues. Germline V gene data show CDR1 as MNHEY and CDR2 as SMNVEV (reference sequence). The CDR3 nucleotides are TGTGCCAGCTCTGAGGCAAATCAGCCCCAGCATTTT. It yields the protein CASSEANQPQHF.

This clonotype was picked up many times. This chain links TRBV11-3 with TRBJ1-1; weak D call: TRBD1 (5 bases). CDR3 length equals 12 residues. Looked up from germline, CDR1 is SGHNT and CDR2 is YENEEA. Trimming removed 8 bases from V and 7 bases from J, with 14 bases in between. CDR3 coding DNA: TGTGCCAGCCAGGGCCAGGGCGGTGAAGCTTTCTTT. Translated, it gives CASQGQGGEAFF.

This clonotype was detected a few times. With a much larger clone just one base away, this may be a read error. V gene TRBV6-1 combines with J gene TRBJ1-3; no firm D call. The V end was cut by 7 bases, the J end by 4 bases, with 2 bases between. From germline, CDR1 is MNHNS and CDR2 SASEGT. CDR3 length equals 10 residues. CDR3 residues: CASTGNTIYF. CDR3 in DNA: TGTGCCAGCACCGGAAACACCATATATTTT.

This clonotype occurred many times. The CDR3 loop is CASALDGGTSYEQYF. Here the CDR3 DNA reads TGCGCCAGCGCGCTGGATGGGGGGACCTCCTACGAGCAGTACTTC. The chain employs TRBV5-1 and TRBJ2-7, with D possibly matching TRBD2 (6 bases). Trimming removed 7 bases from V and 0 bases from J, with 17 bases in between. Germline assignment: CDR1 SGHRS and CDR2 YFSETQ. This CDR3 region has 15 residues.

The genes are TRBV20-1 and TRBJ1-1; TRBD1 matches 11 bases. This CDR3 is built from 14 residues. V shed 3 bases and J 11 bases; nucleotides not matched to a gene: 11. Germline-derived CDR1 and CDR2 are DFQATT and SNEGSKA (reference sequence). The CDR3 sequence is CSASWTGGRTGAFF. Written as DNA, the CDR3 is TGCAGTGCTAGTTGGACAGGGGGCCGCACGGGGGCTTTCTTT.

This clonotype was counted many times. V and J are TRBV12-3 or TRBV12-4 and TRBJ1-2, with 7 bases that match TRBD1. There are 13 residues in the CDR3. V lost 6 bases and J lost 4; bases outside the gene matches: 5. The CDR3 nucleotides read TGTGCCAGCAGCCAAGGGGGCTCCTATGGCTACACCTTC. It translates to CASSQGGSYGYTF.

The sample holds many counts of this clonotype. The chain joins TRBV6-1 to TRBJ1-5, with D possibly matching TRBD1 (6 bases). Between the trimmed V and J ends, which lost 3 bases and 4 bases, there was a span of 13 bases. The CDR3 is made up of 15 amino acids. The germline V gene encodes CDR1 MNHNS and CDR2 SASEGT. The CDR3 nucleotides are TGTGCCAGCAGTGACCATTACAGGGTTAATCAGCCCCAGCATTTT. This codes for CASSDHYRVNQPQHF.

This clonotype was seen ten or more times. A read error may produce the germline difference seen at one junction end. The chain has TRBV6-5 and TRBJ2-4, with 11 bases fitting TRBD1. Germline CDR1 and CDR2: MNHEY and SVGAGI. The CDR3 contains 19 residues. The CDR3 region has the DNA TGTGCCAGCAGTTACAGTTCAGGACAGGGGGCGCCGGCCAAAAACATTAAGTACTTC. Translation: CASSYSSGQGAPAKNIKYF.

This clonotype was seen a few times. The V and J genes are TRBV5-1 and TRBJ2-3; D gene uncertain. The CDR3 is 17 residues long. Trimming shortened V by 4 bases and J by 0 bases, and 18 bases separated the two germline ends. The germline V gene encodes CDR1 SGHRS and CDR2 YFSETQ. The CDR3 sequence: CASSMPQGYASTDTQYF. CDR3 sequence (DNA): TGCGCCAGCAGCATGCCCCAAGGGTATGCTAGCACAGATACGCAGTATTTT.

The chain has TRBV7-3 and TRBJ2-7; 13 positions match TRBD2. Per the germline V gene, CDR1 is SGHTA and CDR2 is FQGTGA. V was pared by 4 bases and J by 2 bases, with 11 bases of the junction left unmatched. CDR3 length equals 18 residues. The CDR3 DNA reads TGTGCCAGCAGCTCGGACCCCACTAGCGGGAGGGTAACCTACGAGCAGTACTTC. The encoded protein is CASSSDPTSGRVTYEQYF.

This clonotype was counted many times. CDR3 sequence: CASVRSRWNTEAFF. CDR3 DNA: TGTGCCAGCGTTCGGAGCAGGTGGAACACTGAAGCTTTCTTT. The V gene is TRBV13, the J gene TRBJ1-1; D is ambiguous. This CDR3 has 14 amino acids. V was cut by 8 bases and J by 1 base, with 14 bases left in between. Per germline, CDR1 PRHDT and CDR2 FYEKMQ (reference sequence).

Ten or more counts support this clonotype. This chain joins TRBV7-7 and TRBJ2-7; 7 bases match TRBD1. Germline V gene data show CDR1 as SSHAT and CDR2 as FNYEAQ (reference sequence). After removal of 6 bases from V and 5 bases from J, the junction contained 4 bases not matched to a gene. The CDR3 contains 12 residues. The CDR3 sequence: CASRQQGNEQYF. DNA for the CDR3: TGTGCCAGCAGGCAACAGGGGAACGAGCAGTACTTC. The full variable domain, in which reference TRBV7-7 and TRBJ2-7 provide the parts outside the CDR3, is GAGVSQSPRYKVTKRGQDVTLRCDPISSHATLYWYQQALGQGPEFLTYFNYEAQPDKSGLPSDRFSAERPEGSISTLTIQRTEQRDSAMYRCASRQQGNEQYFGPGTRLTVT.

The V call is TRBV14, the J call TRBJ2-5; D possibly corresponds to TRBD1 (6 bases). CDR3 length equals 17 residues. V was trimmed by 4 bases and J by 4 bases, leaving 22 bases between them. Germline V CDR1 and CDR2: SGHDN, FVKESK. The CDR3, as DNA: TGTGCCAGCAGCCTAGGACTCTTACAGGGTATCGGAGAGACCCAGTACTTC. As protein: CASSLGLLQGIGETQYF.

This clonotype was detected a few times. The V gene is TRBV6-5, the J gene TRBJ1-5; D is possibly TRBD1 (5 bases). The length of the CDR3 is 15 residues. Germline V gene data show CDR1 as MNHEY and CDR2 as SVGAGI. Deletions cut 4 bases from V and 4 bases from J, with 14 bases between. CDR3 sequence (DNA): TGTGCCAGCAGTTGGGGAGGGGCCGGGAATCAGCCCCAGCATTTT. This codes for CASSWGGAGNQPQHF.

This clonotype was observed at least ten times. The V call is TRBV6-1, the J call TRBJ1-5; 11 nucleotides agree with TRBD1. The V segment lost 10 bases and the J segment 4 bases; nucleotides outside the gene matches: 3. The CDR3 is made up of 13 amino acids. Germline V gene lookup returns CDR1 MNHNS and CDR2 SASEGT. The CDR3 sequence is CAIGTGGNQPQHF. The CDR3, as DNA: TGTGCCATCGGGACAGGGGGGAATCAGCCCCAGCATTTT.

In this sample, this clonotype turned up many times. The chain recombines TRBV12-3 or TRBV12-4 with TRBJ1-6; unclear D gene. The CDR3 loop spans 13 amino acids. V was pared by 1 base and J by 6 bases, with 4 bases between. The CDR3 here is CASSLDTNSPLHF. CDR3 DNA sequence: TGTGCCAGCAGTTTAGATACTAATTCACCCCTCCACTTT.

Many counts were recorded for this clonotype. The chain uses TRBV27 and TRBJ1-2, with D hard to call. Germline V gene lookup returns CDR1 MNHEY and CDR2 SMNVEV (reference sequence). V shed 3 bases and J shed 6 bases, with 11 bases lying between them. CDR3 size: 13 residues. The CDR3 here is CASSFRAGNGYTF. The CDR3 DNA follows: TGTGCCAGCAGTTTCCGTGCCGGGAATGGCTACACCTTC.